The clone carrying this T cell receptor beta chain was observed a single time. V trimming: 4 bases; J trimming: 3 bases; junction bases outside the gene matches: 2. The CDR3 consists of 14 residues. Germline V lookup: CDR1 SGHNT, CDR2 YENEEA. Per the original data handling: Nucleated cell number was recorded as an estimate derived from reference gene primer amplification. The data were produced by immunoSEQ multiplex PCR, yet TCRdb's version contains in-frame clones alone and is incomplete. For V, J and clone size, that table is used; D and trimming come from the DNA. Of approximately 180,000 clones listed, approximately 85% are singletons. The data were taken from a study of blood T cell repertoires in COVID-19. Across the whole study: Samples came from the United States, Italy and Spain, spanning acute and convalescent COVID-19. The analysed material was cDNA or gDNA that came from T cells, B-cell-depleted T cells, or PBMCs.

Sequenced sample: peripheral blood. This TCR was sampled from a man in his sixties with acute or convalescent COVID-19. V gene TRBV11-3 combines with J gene TRBJ2-1; 8 bases map to TRBD2. The CDR3 reads CASSSGGIYNEQFF. In DNA, the CDR3 is TGTGCCAGCAGCTCGGGAGGGATCTACAATGAGCAGTTCTTC.